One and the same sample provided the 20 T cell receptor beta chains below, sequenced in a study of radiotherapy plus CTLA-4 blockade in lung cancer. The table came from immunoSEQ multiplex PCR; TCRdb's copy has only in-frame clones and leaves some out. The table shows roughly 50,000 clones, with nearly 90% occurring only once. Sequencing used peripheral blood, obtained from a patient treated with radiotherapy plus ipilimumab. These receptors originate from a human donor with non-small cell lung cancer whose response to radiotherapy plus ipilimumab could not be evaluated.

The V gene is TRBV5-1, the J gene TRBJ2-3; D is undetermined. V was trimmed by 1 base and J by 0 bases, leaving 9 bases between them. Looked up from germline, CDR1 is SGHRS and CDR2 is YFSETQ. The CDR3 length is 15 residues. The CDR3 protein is CASSLLKPSTDTQYF. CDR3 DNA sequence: TGCGCCAGCAGCTTGCTGAAGCCTAGCACAGATACGCAGTATTTT. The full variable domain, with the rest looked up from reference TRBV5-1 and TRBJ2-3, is KAGVTQTPRYLIKTRGQQVTLSCSPISGHRSVSWYQQTPGQGLQFLFEYFSETQRNKGNFPGRFSGRQFSNSRSEMNVSTLELGDSALYLCASSLLKPSTDTQYFGPGTRLTVL.

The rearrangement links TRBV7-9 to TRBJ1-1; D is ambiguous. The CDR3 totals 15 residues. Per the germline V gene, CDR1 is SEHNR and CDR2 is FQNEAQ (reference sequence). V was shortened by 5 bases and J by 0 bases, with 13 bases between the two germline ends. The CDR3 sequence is CASSPRMALNTEAFF. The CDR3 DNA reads TGTGCCAGCAGCCCCAGGATGGCCCTGAACACTGAAGCTTTCTTT.

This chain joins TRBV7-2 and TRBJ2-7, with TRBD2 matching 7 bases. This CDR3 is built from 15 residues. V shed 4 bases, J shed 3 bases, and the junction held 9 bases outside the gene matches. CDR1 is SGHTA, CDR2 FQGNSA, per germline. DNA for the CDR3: TGTGCCAGCAGCTGGTCCCTTTCTAGCGGCTACGAGCAGTACTTC. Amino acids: CASSWSLSSGYEQYF. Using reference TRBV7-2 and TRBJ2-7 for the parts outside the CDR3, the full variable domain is GAGVSQSPSNKVTEKGKDVELRCDPISGHTALYWYRQSLGQGLEFLIYFQGNSAPDKSGLPSDRFSAERTGGSVSTLTIQRTQQEDSAVYLCASSWSLSSGYEQYFGPGTRLTVT.

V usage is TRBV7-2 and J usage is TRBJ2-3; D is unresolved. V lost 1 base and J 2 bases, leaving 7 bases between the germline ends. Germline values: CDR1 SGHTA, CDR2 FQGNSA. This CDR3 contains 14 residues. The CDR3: CASSLVASTDTQYF. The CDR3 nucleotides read TGTGCCAGCAGCTTAGTTGCGTCCACAGATACGCAGTATTTT.

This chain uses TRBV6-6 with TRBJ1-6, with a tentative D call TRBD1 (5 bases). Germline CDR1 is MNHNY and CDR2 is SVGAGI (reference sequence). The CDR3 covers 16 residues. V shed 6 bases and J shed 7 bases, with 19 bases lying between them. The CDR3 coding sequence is TGTGCCAGCAGCGACCTCACGGGCCCAGGGAATTCACCCCTCCACTTT. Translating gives CASSDLTGPGNSPLHF.

The CDR3 DNA follows: TGTGCCTGGAGGACAGGGCTTTACGAGCAGTACTTC. Its protein is CAWRTGLYEQYF. The genes are TRBV30 and TRBJ2-7, with 7 bases that match TRBD1. This CDR3 is built from 12 residues. Germline values: CDR1 GTSNPN, CDR2 SVGIG (reference sequence). V lost 3 bases and J lost 4; bases outside the gene matches: 3.

DNA of the CDR3: TGTGCCAGCAGCTCAGGGAGAGGGAGGAGCACTGAAGCTTTCTTT. It yields the protein CASSSGRGRSTEAFF. The genes are TRBV7-2 and TRBJ1-1; D is perhaps TRBD1 (5 bases). The germline V gene encodes CDR1 SGHTA and CDR2 FQGNSA. Trimming shortened V by 4 bases and J by 4 bases, and 16 bases separated the two germline ends. This CDR3 comprises 15 residues.

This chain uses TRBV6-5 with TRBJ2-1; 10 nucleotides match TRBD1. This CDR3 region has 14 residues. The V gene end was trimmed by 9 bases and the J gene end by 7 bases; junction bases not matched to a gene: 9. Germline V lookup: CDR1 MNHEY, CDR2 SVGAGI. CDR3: CASSGTGVWNEQFF. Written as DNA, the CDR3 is TGTGCCAGTTCCGGGACAGGGGTTTGGAATGAGCAGTTCTTC.

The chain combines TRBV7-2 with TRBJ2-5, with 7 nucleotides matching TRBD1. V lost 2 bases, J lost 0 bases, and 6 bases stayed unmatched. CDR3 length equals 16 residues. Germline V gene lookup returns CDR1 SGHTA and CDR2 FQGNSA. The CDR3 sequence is CASSLRRRGNQETQYF. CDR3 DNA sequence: TGTGCCAGCAGCTTACGGCGCAGGGGGAACCAAGAGACCCAGTACTTC.

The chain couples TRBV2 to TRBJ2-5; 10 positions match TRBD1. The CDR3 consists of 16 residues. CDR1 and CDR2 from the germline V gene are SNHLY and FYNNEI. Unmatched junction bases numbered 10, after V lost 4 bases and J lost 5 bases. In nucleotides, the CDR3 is TGTGCCAGCAGTGGGGGGACAGGGGCGCCTTTCGAGACCCAGTACTTC. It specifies CASSGGTGAPFETQYF.

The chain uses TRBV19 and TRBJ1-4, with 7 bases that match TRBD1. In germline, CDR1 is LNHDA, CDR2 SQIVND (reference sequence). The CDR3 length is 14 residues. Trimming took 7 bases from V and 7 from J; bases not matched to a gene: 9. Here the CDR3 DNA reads TGTGCCAGTACTAGAGGGGGCTGGATTGAAAAACTGTTTTTT. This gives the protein CASTRGGWIEKLFF.

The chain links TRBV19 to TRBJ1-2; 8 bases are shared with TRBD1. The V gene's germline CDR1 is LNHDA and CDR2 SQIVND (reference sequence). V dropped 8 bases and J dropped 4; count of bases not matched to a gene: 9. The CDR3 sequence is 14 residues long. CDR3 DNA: TGTGCCAGTCAGGCTCTTACAGGGGGCTATGGCTACACCTTC. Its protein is CASQALTGGYGYTF.

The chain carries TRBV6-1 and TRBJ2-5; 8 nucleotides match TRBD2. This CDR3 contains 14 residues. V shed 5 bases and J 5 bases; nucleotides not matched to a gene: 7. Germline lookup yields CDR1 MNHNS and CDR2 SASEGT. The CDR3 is CASSREGGWETQYF. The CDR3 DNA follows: TGTGCCAGCAGTCGGGAGGGAGGATGGGAGACCCAGTACTTC.

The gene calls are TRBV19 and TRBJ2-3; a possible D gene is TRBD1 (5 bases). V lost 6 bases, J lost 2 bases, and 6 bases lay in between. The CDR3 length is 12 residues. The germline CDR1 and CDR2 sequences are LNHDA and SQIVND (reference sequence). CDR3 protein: CASRDTTDTQYF. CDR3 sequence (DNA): TGTGCCAGTAGGGACACCACAGATACGCAGTATTTT.

CDR3 sequence: CASSFLVSYYEQYF. The CDR3 DNA follows: TGTGCCAGCAGCTTCCTAGTATCCTACTACGAGCAGTACTTC. The chain has TRBV5-6 and TRBJ2-7; D unclear. CDR1 and CDR2 from the germline V gene are SGHDT and YYEEEE. This CDR3 is built from 14 residues. The V gene lost 2 bases and the J gene lost 3 bases, with 12 bases spanning the gap.

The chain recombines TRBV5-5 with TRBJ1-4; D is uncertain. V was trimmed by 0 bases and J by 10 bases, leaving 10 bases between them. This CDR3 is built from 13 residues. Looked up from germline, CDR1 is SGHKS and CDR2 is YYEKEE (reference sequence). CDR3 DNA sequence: TGTGCCAGCAGCTTGGAGAACTTCGGAAAACTGTTTTTT. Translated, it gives CASSLENFGKLFF.

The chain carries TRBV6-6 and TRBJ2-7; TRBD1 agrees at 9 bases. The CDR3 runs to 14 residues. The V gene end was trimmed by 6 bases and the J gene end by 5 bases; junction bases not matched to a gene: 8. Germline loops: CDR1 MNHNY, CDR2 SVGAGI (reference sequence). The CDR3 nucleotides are TGTGCCAGCAGACTGGGACAGGGAGGGAACGAGCAGTACTTC. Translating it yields CASRLGQGGNEQYF.

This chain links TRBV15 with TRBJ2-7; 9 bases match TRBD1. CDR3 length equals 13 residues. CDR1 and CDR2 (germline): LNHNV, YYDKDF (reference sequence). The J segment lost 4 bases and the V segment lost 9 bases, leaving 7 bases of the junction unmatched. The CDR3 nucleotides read TGTGCCACTCACCGGACAGGGGCGTACGAGCAGTACTTC. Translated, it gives CATHRTGAYEQYF.

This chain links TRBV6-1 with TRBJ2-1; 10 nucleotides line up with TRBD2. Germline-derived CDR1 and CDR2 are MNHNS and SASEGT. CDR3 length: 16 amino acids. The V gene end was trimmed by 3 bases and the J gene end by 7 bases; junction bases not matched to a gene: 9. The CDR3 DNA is TGTGCCAGCAGTGAGCAAGCGGGAGGGGGGATGAATGAGCAGTTCTTC. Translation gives CASSEQAGGGMNEQFF.

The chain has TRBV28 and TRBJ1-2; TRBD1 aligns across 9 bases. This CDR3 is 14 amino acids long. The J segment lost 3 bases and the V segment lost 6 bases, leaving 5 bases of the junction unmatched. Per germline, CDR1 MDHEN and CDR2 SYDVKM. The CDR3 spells CASSRGQGYYGYTF. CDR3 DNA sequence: TGTGCCAGCAGCCGCGGACAGGGGTACTATGGCTACACCTTC.